This section outlines one T cell receptor (beta chain) sequence together with its context. This entry comes from a study of blood T cell repertoires in COVID-19. Whole-study context: Sources were T cells, B-cell-depleted T cells, or PBMCs; the material itself was cDNA or gDNA.

Germline V lookup: CDR1 MNHEY, CDR2 SMNVEV (reference sequence). The V and J ends lost 5 bases and 0 bases respectively, with 11 bases between them. The CDR3 runs 15 residues. Only in-frame clones appear in the TCRdb table, and some are missing; sequencing was by immunoSEQ multiplex PCR. The data contain roughly 400,000 clones, 90% of them seen just once; the ten biggest clones take up under 0.7%. Sequencing used PBMCs or T cells enriched from blood (not recorded which). This TCR derives from a man aged 18 to 30 who had recovered from COVID-19. The chain carries TRBV27 and TRBJ1-3; no clear D. The CDR3 loop is CASSARRDSGNTIYF. DNA for the CDR3: TGTGCCAGCAGTGCCCGGAGGGACTCTGGAAACACCATATATTTT.